This TCR beta chain stems from a study of blood T cell repertoires in COVID-19. V was shortened by 3 bases and J by 5 bases, with 13 bases between the two germline ends. Germline values: CDR1 MNHNS, CDR2 SASEGT. This CDR3 spans 15 amino acids. In the original analysis: Nucleated cell number was recorded as an estimate derived from reference gene primer amplification. The repertoire was sequenced with immunoSEQ multiplex PCR; TCRdb's copy has only in-frame clones and lacks some. V, J and clone size derive from that table, while D and trimming were established from the DNA sequence. The repertoire holds some 530,000 clones, less than 90% seen once, with roughly 8% in the top ten.

Sequencing input: PBMCs or T cells enriched from blood (not recorded which). This TCR came from a woman aged 55-69 years who had recovered from COVID-19. V and J are TRBV6-1 and TRBJ1-4, with D possibly TRBD1 on 5 matching bases. The CDR3 DNA follows: TGTGCCAGCAGTGAGGGCAGTCGGGGGAATGAAAAACTGTTTTTT. This encodes CASSEGSRGNEKLFF.